This T cell receptor beta chain stems from a study of OX40 agonist ivuxolimab in advanced cancers. For the study at large: Eligibility rules accepted prior anti-PD-1, anti-PD-L1 or anti-CTLA-4 therapy, and approximately 40% had some.

The germline CDR1 and CDR2 sequences are MNHNY and SVGAGI (reference sequence). V trimming: 5 bases; J trimming: 1 base; junction bases outside the gene matches: 3. The CDR3 is 15 residues long. This clone was seen once. Generated by immunoSEQ multiplex PCR, the TCRdb table keeps only in-frame clones and is missing some. The sample lists 75,000 to 100,000 clones; approximately 88% were seen once. This clonotype was sampled from an adult with an advanced solid tumor such as melanoma, head and neck, liver or kidney cancer. The starting material was CD4+ or CD8+ T cells sorted from blood, obtained in a trial of the OX40 agonist ivuxolimab. The V gene is TRBV6-6, the J gene TRBJ2-2; 8 bases agree with TRBD1. CDR3: CASSIDRGNTGELFF. The CDR3 nucleotides read TGTGCCAGCAGTATAGACAGGGGGAACACCGGGGAGCTGTTTTTT.